The 17 T cell receptor beta chains reported below all come from one sample, sequenced in a study of regulatory T cells in long-lasting Graves disease. Time point denoted: newly diagnosed GD, antithyroid drugs for less than 3 months. From PBMCs, RNA was extracted and then used to make the TCR library. CDR3 regions were amplified by Arm-PCR using iRepertoire HTBI primers to build TCR beta libraries. Each CDR3 protein gets one entry after TCRdb re-called the multiplex PCR reads with MiXCR. Seen here are a few hundred thousand distinct CDR3 sequences, around 17% observed once, and the top ten hold roughly 27%. The sample was also reused in another study, on T cells in Graves' hyperthyroidism and ophthalmopathy.

Sample: peripheral blood mononuclear cells (PBMCs), taken at new diagnosis, from a patient treated with antithyroid drugs. These receptors originate from a man aged 35 to 55 with Graves disease.

At least ten counts were recorded for this clonotype. The chain carries TRBV4-2 and TRBJ1-6; D not resolved. The CDR3 has 15 amino acids. V was trimmed by 1 base and J by 6 bases, leaving 10 bases between them. Germline V gene sequence: CDR1 LGHNA, CDR2 YNFKEQ. The CDR3 nucleotides read TGTGCCAGCAGCCAAGGCCAGCAGAGTAATTCACCCCTCCACTTT. Translating it yields CASSQGQQSNSPLHF.

This chain links TRBV7-2 with TRBJ2-5, with 7 bases aligning to TRBD1. This CDR3 is 13 amino acids long. V was pared by 5 bases and J by 3 bases, with 3 bases of the junction left unmatched. Per the germline V gene, CDR1 is SGHTA and CDR2 is FQGNSA. In DNA, the CDR3 is TGTGCCAGCAGCAAGGGACAGAAAGAGACCCAGTACTTC. The encoded protein is CASSKGQKETQYF.

This clonotype showed up many times. The genes are TRBV11-2 and TRBJ1-5; no firm D call. Per germline, CDR1 SGHAT and CDR2 FQNNGV. The V end was cut by 4 bases, the J end by 5 bases, with 15 bases between. The CDR3 contains 15 residues. CDR3 loop: CASSSTGNIHQPQHF. The CDR3 nucleotides read TGTGCCAGCAGCTCGACCGGGAATATTCATCAGCCCCAGCATTTT.

About this clonotype: This clone may be a read error of a much larger clone one base away. This chain uses TRBV11-3 with TRBJ2-7; a weak D match, TRBD2 (6 bases). This CDR3 spans 14 amino acids. Germline CDR1 reads SGHNT; CDR2 reads YENEEA. CDR3 protein: CASSLGGFSYELYF. The CDR3 region has the DNA TGTGCCAGCAGCTTGGGAGGTTTCTCCTACGAGCTGTACTTC.

The chain combines TRBV9 with TRBJ2-2; D ambiguous. The V and J ends lost 4 bases and 7 bases respectively, with 17 bases between them. CDR1 and CDR2 (germline): SGDLS, YYNGEE. CDR3 length: 15 residues. CDR3 coding DNA: TGTGCCAGCAGCATCTCAGGAAGAAGTATCGGGGAGCTGTTTTTT. The encoded protein is CASSISGRSIGELFF.

Many counts were recorded for this clonotype. This chain connects TRBV2 to TRBJ2-5, with a tentative D call TRBD1 (5 bases). Trimming removed 7 bases at V and 2 bases at J, with 11 bases between. Germline V CDR1 and CDR2: SNHLY, FYNNEI. The CDR3 runs to 13 residues. CDR3 sequence: CASIMTAQETQYF. The CDR3 nucleotides read TGTGCCAGCATTATGACAGCTCAAGAGACCCAGTACTTC.

The J gene is TRBJ2-3, the V gene TRBV2; perhaps TRBD1 as D (5 bases). This CDR3 region has 13 residues. Germline CDR1 is SNHLY and CDR2 is FYNNEI. V shed 5 bases and J shed 8 bases, with 14 bases lying between them. In DNA, the CDR3 is TGTGCCAGCAGTCCAAGCCAGGGCGTTACGCAGTATTTT. Its protein is CASSPSQGVTQYF.

Details on this clonotype: A far larger clone differs by one base, so this is likely a read error. The CDR3 does not end in the conserved phenylalanine or tryptophan, so this is likely a read error. The chain couples TRBV11-2 to TRBJ1-1, with no clear D. V lost 1 base to trimming and J lost 0 bases, with 15 bases between them. The CDR3 is 17 amino acids. Germline CDR1 is SGHAT and CDR2 is FQNNGV. CDR3 DNA sequence: TGTGCCAGCAGCTTAGGTCAGTTTGGGCTCGTGAACACTGAAGCTTTCATT. Amino acid sequence: CASSLGQFGLVNTEAFI.

The chain carries TRBV20-1 and TRBJ2-7; 8 nucleotides match TRBD2. The V gene's germline CDR1 is DFQATT and CDR2 SNEGSKA (reference sequence). With V trimmed by 3 bases and J by 7 bases, 2 bases remained unmatched. CDR3 size: 11 residues. CDR3 in DNA: TGCAGTGCTAGGTCTAGCGGGGAGCAGTACTTC. This gives the protein CSARSSGEQYF.

This clonotype has at least ten counts. The chain employs TRBV12-3 or TRBV12-4 and TRBJ1-6; TRBD1 might be the D (6 bases). Deletions cut 5 bases from V and 13 bases from J, with 12 bases between. The CDR3 runs 12 residues. Here the CDR3 DNA reads TGTGCCAGCAGTCTCAGGGGTTCCCCCCTCCACTTT. Protein product: CASSLRGSPLHF.

This clonotype was counted at least ten times. V gene TRBV28 combines with J gene TRBJ2-5, with D possibly TRBD2 on 5 matching bases. Looked up from germline, CDR1 is MDHEN and CDR2 is SYDVKM. The CDR3 extends over 13 amino acids. The germline V and J ends were trimmed by 6 bases and 7 bases, with 15 bases remaining between them. CDR3 coding DNA: TGTGCCAGCAGCCTGGACGTTGGAGGGACCCAGTACTTC. It encodes CASSLDVGGTQYF.

This clonotype showed up many times. The chain couples TRBV24-1 to TRBJ2-3; TRBD1 matches at 7 bases. V lost 10 bases, J lost 3 bases, and 3 bases stayed unmatched. The CDR3 runs 12 residues. Germline CDR1 and CDR2: KGHDR and SFDVKD. The CDR3 loop is CATKGATDTQYF. DNA of the CDR3: TGTGCCACGAAGGGGGCTACAGATACGCAGTATTTT.

This clonotype appeared many times. V gene TRBV2 combines with J gene TRBJ1-6, with D possibly being TRBD1 (5 bases). The CDR3 covers 13 residues. With 4 bases removed from V and 6 bases from J, the gap between germline ends came to 7 bases. CDR1 and CDR2 (germline): SNHLY, FYNNEI. Here the CDR3 DNA reads TGTGCCAGCAGTGTCGGGGCTAATTCACCCCTCCACTTT. Its protein product is CASSVGANSPLHF.

This clonotype came up once. The CDR3 does not end in the conserved phenylalanine or tryptophan, so this is likely a read error. V usage is TRBV2 and J usage is TRBJ2-2; 9 positions agree with TRBD1. Unmatched junction bases numbered 3, after V lost 3 bases and J lost 7 bases. This CDR3 has 14 amino acids. In germline, CDR1 is SNHLY, CDR2 FYNNEI. CDR3 in amino acids: CASSEGTGIGELFL. CDR3 coding DNA: TGTGCCAGCAGTGAGGGGACAGGGATCGGGGAGCTGTTTCTT.

Concerning this clonotype: A far more abundant clone sits one base away, making this likely a read error. The chain couples TRBV6-5 to TRBJ2-1; weak D call: TRBD1 (6 bases). Germline V gene lookup returns CDR1 MNHEY and CDR2 SVGAGI. The CDR3 runs to 16 residues. Trimming shortened V by 4 bases and J by 3 bases, and 16 bases separated the two germline ends. CDR3 bases: TGTGCCAGCAGTTCCCGCGGCTTCAGGGGCTACAATGAGCAGTTCTTC. It specifies CASSSRGFRGYNEQFF.

The chain recombines TRBV5-1 with TRBJ1-1, with 10 bases matching TRBD1. CDR3 length equals 15 residues. Germline lookup yields CDR1 SGHRS and CDR2 YFSETQ. The junction had 9 bases not matched to a gene; V was cut back by 4 bases and J by 6 bases. CDR3 in DNA: TGCGCCAGCAGCATCGGGACAGGGGCTTTCTCTGAAGCTTTCTTT. Encoded protein: CASSIGTGAFSEAFF.

The sample holds many counts of this clonotype. This sequence joins TRBV30 and TRBJ1-1; D not certain. V was shortened by 2 bases and J by 0 bases, with 7 bases between the two germline ends. Germline V gives CDR1 GTSNPN, CDR2 SVGIG (reference sequence). This CDR3 has 13 residues. This CDR3 reads CAWSLIMNTEAFF. The CDR3 nucleotides read TGTGCCTGGAGTTTGATAATGAACACTGAAGCTTTCTTT.